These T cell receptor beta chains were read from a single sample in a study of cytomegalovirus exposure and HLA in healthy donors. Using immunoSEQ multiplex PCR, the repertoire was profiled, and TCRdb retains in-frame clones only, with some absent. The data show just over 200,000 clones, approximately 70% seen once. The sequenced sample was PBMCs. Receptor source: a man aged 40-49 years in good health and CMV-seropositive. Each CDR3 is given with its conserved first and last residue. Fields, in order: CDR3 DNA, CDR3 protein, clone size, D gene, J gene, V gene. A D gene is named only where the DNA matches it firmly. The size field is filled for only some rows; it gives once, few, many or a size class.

cdr3_nt: TGTGCCAGCAGCTTGGTAGGGACAGGGAGTACAGATACGCAGTATTTT; cdr3_aa: CASSLVGTGSTDTQYF; clone_size: once; d_call: TRBD1; j_call: TRBJ2-3; v_call: TRBV5-6
cdr3_nt: TGTGCCAGCAGTCCAGGGGGCACTAGCTACGAGCAGTACTTC; cdr3_aa: CASSPGGTSYEQYF; clone_size: NA; d_call: TRBD1; j_call: TRBJ2-7; v_call: TRBV6-5
cdr3_nt: TGTGCCACCAGCAGGAGACAGGGGGATGGAGATACGCAGTATTTT; cdr3_aa: CATSRRQGDGDTQYF; clone_size: NA; d_call: TRBD1; j_call: TRBJ2-3; v_call: TRBV15
cdr3_nt: TGTGCTAGTGGTTTGCCACAACCTGCTGGTGAAGCTTTCTTT; cdr3_aa: CASGLPQPAGEAFF; clone_size: NA; d_call: NA; j_call: TRBJ1-1; v_call: TRBV12-5
cdr3_nt: TGTGCCAGCAGTCCTCTGGGGGGGGTGGGGAATTCACCCCTCCACTTT; cdr3_aa: CASSPLGGVGNSPLHF; clone_size: few; d_call: NA; j_call: TRBJ1-6; v_call: TRBV5-5
cdr3_nt: TGTGCCAGTAGGGGGAGGGCTGGTCAGCCCCAGCATTTT; cdr3_aa: CASRGRAGQPQHF; clone_size: NA; d_call: NA; j_call: TRBJ1-5; v_call: TRBV19
cdr3_nt: TGTGCCAGCAGCCGGCTTCAGGGGTACTACGAGCAGTACTTC; cdr3_aa: CASSRLQGYYEQYF; clone_size: NA; d_call: NA; j_call: TRBJ2-7; v_call: TRBV28
cdr3_nt: TGTGCCAGCAGCGTTCGACTAGCGGGGGCGGGGGAGACCCAGTACTTC; cdr3_aa: CASSVRLAGAGETQYF; clone_size: NA; d_call: TRBD2; j_call: TRBJ2-5; v_call: TRBV5-4
cdr3_nt: TGTGCCAGCAGTGAAGTAGCGGGGGTGAACAATGAGCAGTTCTTC; cdr3_aa: CASSEVAGVNNEQFF; clone_size: NA; d_call: TRBD2; j_call: TRBJ2-1; v_call: TRBV25-1
cdr3_nt: TGTGCCAGTATGGGACAGGGGGGTCCCACAGATACGCAGTATTTT; cdr3_aa: CASMGQGGPTDTQYF; clone_size: NA; d_call: TRBD1; j_call: TRBJ2-3; v_call: TRBV19
cdr3_nt: TGTGCCAGCAGCTCCTCCCCGGGTTTCACCATATATTTT; cdr3_aa: CASSSSPGFTIYF; clone_size: NA; d_call: NA; j_call: TRBJ1-3; v_call: TRBV7-9
cdr3_nt: TGTGCCAGTAGTCTGGTTTTAGCGGGGGGGCCTGGCGGGGAGCTGTTTTTT; cdr3_aa: CASSLVLAGGPGGELFF; clone_size: NA; d_call: TRBD2; j_call: TRBJ2-2; v_call: TRBV19
cdr3_nt: TGTGCCACGACCAATGGACTAGCGGGGGGGCTTGGGACAGATACGCAGTATTTT; cdr3_aa: CATTNGLAGGLGTDTQYF; clone_size: NA; d_call: TRBD2; j_call: TRBJ2-3; v_call: TRBV25-1
cdr3_nt: TGTGCCAGCAGCTCGAGCCCGGGCCTCGGGACAGGGTACGATCAGCCCCAGCATTTT; cdr3_aa: CASSSSPGLGTGYDQPQHF; clone_size: NA; d_call: TRBD1; j_call: TRBJ1-5; v_call: TRBV28
cdr3_nt: TGTGCCAGCAGCCCCCTCGCAGCGGGGGTTGGTGAGCAGTTCTTC; cdr3_aa: CASSPLAAGVGEQFF; clone_size: NA; d_call: TRBD2; j_call: TRBJ2-1; v_call: TRBV7-3
cdr3_nt: TGTGCCAGTAGTATAGTTGGGACATACACCGGGGAGCTGTTTTTT; cdr3_aa: CASSIVGTYTGELFF; clone_size: NA; d_call: NA; j_call: TRBJ2-2; v_call: TRBV19
cdr3_nt: TGTGCCATCAGTGGGAGGGGGCAGGAAGATACGCAGTATTTT; cdr3_aa: CAISGRGQEDTQYF; clone_size: NA; d_call: NA; j_call: TRBJ2-3; v_call: TRBV10-3
cdr3_nt: TGTGCCAGCAGACGTTCTGACTGGGCAGATACGCAGTATTTT; cdr3_aa: CASRRSDWADTQYF; clone_size: NA; d_call: NA; j_call: TRBJ2-3; v_call: TRBV9
cdr3_nt: TGTGCCAGCAGCTTGGGGGGACAGGGGCCAACAACCACTACTGAAGCTTTCTTT; cdr3_aa: CASSLGGQGPTTTTEAFF; clone_size: NA; d_call: TRBD1; j_call: TRBJ1-1; v_call: TRBV5-4
cdr3_nt: TGTGCCACCAGCGGAGGGTGGGAGGATGAAAAACTGTTTTTT; cdr3_aa: CATSGGWEDEKLFF; clone_size: NA; d_call: NA; j_call: TRBJ1-4; v_call: TRBV15
cdr3_nt: TGCGCCAGCAGCTTAGGATCGGCAGGTAGGAATGAGCAGTTCTTC; cdr3_aa: CASSLGSAGRNEQFF; clone_size: once; d_call: NA; j_call: TRBJ2-1; v_call: TRBV5-1
cdr3_nt: TGTGCCAGCAGCCTTCCGGGACAGGGGGGCGATGGCTACACCTTC; cdr3_aa: CASSLPGQGGDGYTF; clone_size: few; d_call: TRBD1; j_call: TRBJ1-2; v_call: TRBV5-4
cdr3_nt: TGTGCCAGCAGTGTTTTCTCTGACAGCGTGACCGGGGAGCTGTTTTTT; cdr3_aa: CASSVFSDSVTGELFF; clone_size: NA; d_call: NA; j_call: TRBJ2-2; v_call: TRBV6-4
cdr3_nt: TGTTCCAGCAGCCTCGGGACAGGGGGCCAAACGGGGGAGCAGTACTTC; cdr3_aa: CSSSLGTGGQTGEQYF; clone_size: once; d_call: TRBD1; j_call: TRBJ2-7; v_call: TRBV7-9
cdr3_nt: TGTGCCAGCAGCTCAACAGGGGAAACTAATGGCTACACCTTC; cdr3_aa: CASSSTGETNGYTF; clone_size: few; d_call: TRBD1; j_call: TRBJ1-2; v_call: TRBV5-4
cdr3_nt: TGCGCCAGCAGCCCCCGGCCGGGGGTCAACACCGGGGAGCTGTTTTTT; cdr3_aa: CASSPRPGVNTGELFF; clone_size: NA; d_call: NA; j_call: TRBJ2-2; v_call: TRBV4-1
cdr3_nt: TGTGCTAGTGGTTTGGTACCGAAAGGGCAGGGAGGACACAATGAGCAGTTCTTC; cdr3_aa: CASGLVPKGQGGHNEQFF; clone_size: NA; d_call: NA; j_call: TRBJ2-1; v_call: TRBV12-5
cdr3_nt: TGTGCCAGCACCCCGGGAATGTGGGAAACTGAAGCTTTCTTT; cdr3_aa: CASTPGMWETEAFF; clone_size: NA; d_call: NA; j_call: TRBJ1-1; v_call: TRBV5-4
cdr3_nt: TGCAGCGTGGGGACAGGAAGCAATCAGCCCCAGCATTTT; cdr3_aa: CSVGTGSNQPQHF; clone_size: once; d_call: TRBD1; j_call: TRBJ1-5; v_call: TRBV29-1
cdr3_nt: TGTGCCAGCAGCGTAGCTATTGGGGCAGTGGGAGATACGCAGTATTTT; cdr3_aa: CASSVAIGAVGDTQYF; clone_size: NA; d_call: NA; j_call: TRBJ2-3; v_call: TRBV9
cdr3_nt: TGTGCCATCAGAGACAGCGACAACACTGAAGCTTTCTTT; cdr3_aa: CAIRDSDNTEAFF; clone_size: NA; d_call: NA; j_call: TRBJ1-1; v_call: TRBV10-3
cdr3_nt: TGTGCCAGCAGTGATGGACAGGGCGGTGGCAATGAGCAGTTCTTC; cdr3_aa: CASSDGQGGGNEQFF; clone_size: NA; d_call: TRBD1; j_call: TRBJ2-1; v_call: TRBV2
cdr3_nt: TGCGCCAGCAGCCAAGGTCACAGGGAGACCTACGAGCAGTACTTC; cdr3_aa: CASSQGHRETYEQYF; clone_size: NA; d_call: NA; j_call: TRBJ2-7; v_call: TRBV4-1
cdr3_nt: TGCGCCAGCAGCCGACCGCCGGGACAGGCCTCCTACAATGAGCAGTTCTTC; cdr3_aa: CASSRPPGQASYNEQFF; clone_size: NA; d_call: TRBD1; j_call: TRBJ2-1; v_call: TRBV5-1
cdr3_nt: TGTGCCAGCACGGCAGGGCTGCACAATGAGCAGTTCTTC; cdr3_aa: CASTAGLHNEQFF; clone_size: NA; d_call: NA; j_call: TRBJ2-1; v_call: TRBV27